In this sample, the clone carrying this TCR beta chain turned up a few times. V was shortened by 9 bases and J by 8 bases, with 26 bases between the two germline ends. Germline CDR1 reads MDHEN; CDR2 reads SYDVKM. The CDR3 extends over 16 amino acids. The sample is drawn from a study of blood T cell repertoires in COVID-19. Per the authors' pipeline: Quantification of nucleated cells was approximated via reference gene primer amplification. Produced via immunoSEQ multiplex PCR; TCRdb's table is partial and in-frame only. V and J calls and clone size are given by that table; D and trimming were obtained from the DNA. The sample holds about 260,000 clones, more than 70% seen once. Clinical histories supplied by participants themselves formed the basis of cohort assignment.

The TCR sequence derives from a woman between 40 and 50 years old with acute COVID-19. The sample consisted of PBMCs or T cells enriched from blood (not recorded which). The chain combines TRBV28 with TRBJ2-1; the D gene is possibly TRBD1 (6 bases). As DNA, the CDR3 is TGTGCCAGTTCACTCGATCGGGGACATCAAGGGGATGAGCAGTTCTTC. Its translation: CASSLDRGHQGDEQFF.